Listed here are 20 T cell receptor beta chains from one sample, sequenced in a study of technical replicates of blood from a few donors. Here immunoSEQ multiplex PCR was the method, and the copy in TCRdb shows in-frame clones only, minus some. The data show almost 90,000 clones, 85% to 95% seen once. The source material was T cells isolated from PBMCs. These receptors were collected from a human donor in good health.

This clone occurred once. This chain uses TRBV7-9 with TRBJ2-3, with 7 bases identical to TRBD2. This CDR3 is built from 13 residues. The V and J ends lost 5 bases and 4 bases, in that order; junction bases with no gene match: 3. Per germline, CDR1 SEHNR and CDR2 FQNEAQ (reference sequence). The CDR3 protein is CASSPRGADTQYF. The DNA for the CDR3 is TGTGCCAGCAGCCCCCGGGGGGCAGATACGCAGTATTTT.

V is TRBV6-1 and J is TRBJ2-3; D is undetermined. Germline V gives CDR1 MNHNS, CDR2 SASEGT. Trimming shortened V by 3 bases and J by 6 bases, and 7 bases separated the two germline ends. This CDR3 has 12 amino acids. The CDR3 spells CASSEYKDTQYF. The CDR3 nucleotides read TGTGCCAGCAGTGAGTACAAGGATACGCAGTATTTT.

The V gene is TRBV4-1, the J gene TRBJ1-5; possible D gene TRBD1, 6 bases. Germline CDR1 MGHRA, CDR2 YSYEKL. The V and J ends lost 8 bases and 3 bases respectively, with 17 bases between them. CDR3 length: 15 residues. The CDR3 region is CASGWTAKPNQPQHF. The CDR3 nucleotides read TGCGCCAGCGGTTGGACAGCCAAACCCAATCAGCCCCAGCATTTT.

This clone was seen only a few times. It is likely a read error, because the conserved phenylalanine at the end of the CDR3 is missing. Because the CDR3's place on the DNA is in doubt, the DNA is left out and the CDR3 is given as listed by TCRdb. The chain carries TRBV2 and TRBJ1-1. Germline values: CDR1 SNHLY, CDR2 FYNNEI. The CDR3 length is 8 residues, termini included. CDR3 in amino acids: CASSEGEV.

The chain links TRBV5-6 to TRBJ1-2; D uncertain. The germline V and J ends were trimmed by 1 base and 4 bases, with 14 bases remaining between them. Germline V gene sequence: CDR1 SGHDT, CDR2 YYEEEE. The CDR3 totals 15 residues. CDR3 sequence reads: CASSLNPDGVYGYTF. The CDR3 DNA follows: TGTGCCAGCAGCTTGAACCCCGACGGAGTCTATGGCTACACCTTC.

This clone was seen just once. The chain joins TRBV2 to TRBJ2-7; 7 bases are a match to TRBD2. This CDR3 has 12 amino acids. CDR1 and CDR2 (germline): SNHLY, FYNNEI. The CDR3 nucleotides read TGTGCTGGGAGGGGAACTGACGACGAGCAGTACTTC. Its translation is CAGRGTDDEQYF. Full variable domain (outside the CDR3, taken from reference TRBV2 and TRBJ2-7): EPEVTQTPSHQVTQMGQEVILRCVPISNHLYFYWYRQILGQKVEFLVSFYNNEISEKSEIFDDQFSVERPDGSNFTLKIRSTKLEDSAMYFCAGRGTDDEQYFGPGTRLTVT.

This chain links TRBV11-2 with TRBJ2-7; maybe TRBD2 (5 bases). This CDR3 has 12 residues. V lost 3 bases to trimming and J lost 4 bases, with 7 bases between them. The germline V gene has CDR1 SGHAT and CDR2 FQNNGV. CDR3 DNA: TGTGCCAGCAGCTTCGGGGTTTACGAGCAGTACTTC. Translation: CASSFGVYEQYF.

V gene TRBV10-3 combines with J gene TRBJ2-5, with 10 nucleotides matching TRBD1. Germline V lookup: CDR1 ENHRY, CDR2 SYGVKD. The CDR3 sequence is 14 residues long. V lost 4 bases, J lost 4 bases, and 3 bases stayed unmatched. CDR3 protein: CAISVRDRGETQYF. CDR3 nucleotides: TGTGCCATCAGTGTAAGGGACAGGGGAGAGACCCAGTACTTC.

The chain joins TRBV28 to TRBJ1-2, with 7 bases fitting TRBD1. Per the germline V gene, CDR1 is MDHEN and CDR2 is SYDVKM. The CDR3 totals 15 residues. Trimming cost V 5 bases and J 3 bases; bases outside gene matches: 9. This CDR3 is CASSPDGRGYYGYTF. Written as DNA, the CDR3 is TGTGCCAGCAGTCCCGACGGCAGGGGGTACTATGGCTACACCTTC.

The chain uses TRBV10-1 and TRBJ2-5, with TRBD1 matching 7 bases. J was trimmed by 5 bases and V by 6 bases; bases with no gene match: 6. This CDR3 region has 13 residues. CDR1 is WNHNN, CDR2 SYGVQD, per germline (reference sequence). CDR3 nucleotide sequence: TGCGCCAGCAGCGACACAGGGGCCGAGACCCAGTACTTC. This gives the protein CASSDTGAETQYF.

The CDR3 DNA reads TGTGCCAGCAGCTCGGGACAGGTGAATCAGCCCCAGCATTTT. This codes for CASSSGQVNQPQHF. The V gene is TRBV7-9, the J gene TRBJ1-5, with 8 bases lining up with TRBD1. There are 14 residues in the CDR3. Germline CDR1 is SEHNR and CDR2 is FQNEAQ (reference sequence). V shed 4 bases, J shed 4 bases, and the junction held 3 bases outside the gene matches.

The chain joins TRBV4-1 to TRBJ2-2, with D tentatively TRBD1 (6 bases). Germline-derived CDR1 and CDR2 are MGHRA and YSYEKL. The CDR3 is 17 residues long. V lost 6 bases and J 6 bases, leaving 23 bases between the germline ends. The CDR3 nucleotides are TGCGCCAGCAGAAATCCCCCACTCACCAGGGGACCCGGGGAGCTGTTTTTT. Residues: CASRNPPLTRGPGELFF.

V and J are TRBV21-1 and TRBJ2-2; TRBD2 is the table's D call and was not checked against the DNA. TRBV21-1 has pseudogene status. The CDR3 is 14 residues long. The CDR3: CATRGGSNTGELFF. Here the CDR3 DNA reads TGTGCCACCCGGGGGGGGTCGAACACCGGGGAGCTGTTTTTT.

The rearrangement links TRBV6-1 to TRBJ2-6, with D unclear. The CDR3 length is 15 residues. The V end lost 4 bases, the J end lost 2 bases, and 9 bases lay between the germline ends. Looked up from germline, CDR1 is MNHNS and CDR2 is SASEGT. CDR3 residues: CASSGRLTGANVLTF. The CDR3 DNA reads as TGTGCCAGCAGTGGCAGGCTTACTGGGGCCAACGTCCTGACTTTC.

This chain joins TRBV19 and TRBJ1-2, with no clear D. CDR1 is LNHDA, CDR2 SQIVND, per germline (reference sequence). The CDR3 extends over 16 amino acids. Trimming stripped 1 base from V and 5 bases from J, with 17 bases between. The CDR3 DNA reads TGTGCCAGTAGTATAGTTGGAGGCCACATAATATATGGCTACACCTTC. Protein product: CASSIVGGHIIYGYTF.

The chain couples TRBV4-1 to TRBJ2-2; TRBD1 might be the D (6 bases). Per the germline V gene, CDR1 is MGHRA and CDR2 is YSYEKL. V gave up 5 bases and J gave up 7 bases, with 23 bases separating them. The CDR3 covers 17 residues. The CDR3: CASSIRPDSTTVGELFF. The CDR3 nucleotides read TGCGCCAGCAGCATTCGCCCGGACAGCACCACCGTCGGGGAGCTGTTTTTT.

J is TRBJ1-2 and V is TRBV28; D is perhaps TRBD1 (5 bases). This CDR3 spans 14 amino acids. Per germline, CDR1 MDHEN and CDR2 SYDVKM. The V end was cut by 6 bases, the J end by 2 bases, with 13 bases between. In nucleotides, the CDR3 is TGTGCCAGCAGCCTGTCTGACAGCAACTATGGCTACACCTTC. Translating it yields CASSLSDSNYGYTF.

V is TRBV7-9 and J is TRBJ2-5; 7 nucleotides match TRBD2. Germline V CDR1 and CDR2: SEHNR, FQNEAQ (reference sequence). The CDR3 extends over 14 amino acids. With V trimmed by 2 bases and J by 1 base, 1 base remained unmatched. The CDR3: CASSLLAAQETQYF. In nucleotides, the CDR3 is TGTGCCAGCAGCTTACTAGCGGCCCAAGAGACCCAGTACTTC. The full variable domain, completed using reference TRBV7-9 and TRBJ2-5, is DTGVSQNPRHKITKRGQNVTFRCDPISEHNRLYWYRQTLGQGPEFLTYFQNEAQLEKSRLLSDRFSAERPKGSFSTLEIQRTEQGDSAMYLCASSLLAAQETQYFGPGTRLLVL.

The chain combines TRBV5-4 with TRBJ2-7; a possible D gene is TRBD2 (6 bases). Germline lookup yields CDR1 SGHNT and CDR2 YYREEE (reference sequence). V gave up 2 bases and J gave up 5 bases, with 11 bases separating them. The CDR3 consists of 13 residues. Written as DNA, the CDR3 is TGTGCCAGCAGCTTCCAGGGAGGCCACGAGCAGTACTTC. This translates into CASSFQGGHEQYF.

This chain links TRBV4-1 with TRBJ1-1, with 9 bases fitting TRBD1. The CDR3 is made up of 16 amino acids. Trimming took 1 base from V and 2 from J; bases not matched to a gene: 5. Germline CDR1 and CDR2: MGHRA and YSYEKL. This CDR3 reads CASSQGGTGINTEAFF. As DNA, the CDR3 is TGCGCCAGCAGCCAAGGTGGGACAGGGATTAACACTGAAGCTTTCTTT.